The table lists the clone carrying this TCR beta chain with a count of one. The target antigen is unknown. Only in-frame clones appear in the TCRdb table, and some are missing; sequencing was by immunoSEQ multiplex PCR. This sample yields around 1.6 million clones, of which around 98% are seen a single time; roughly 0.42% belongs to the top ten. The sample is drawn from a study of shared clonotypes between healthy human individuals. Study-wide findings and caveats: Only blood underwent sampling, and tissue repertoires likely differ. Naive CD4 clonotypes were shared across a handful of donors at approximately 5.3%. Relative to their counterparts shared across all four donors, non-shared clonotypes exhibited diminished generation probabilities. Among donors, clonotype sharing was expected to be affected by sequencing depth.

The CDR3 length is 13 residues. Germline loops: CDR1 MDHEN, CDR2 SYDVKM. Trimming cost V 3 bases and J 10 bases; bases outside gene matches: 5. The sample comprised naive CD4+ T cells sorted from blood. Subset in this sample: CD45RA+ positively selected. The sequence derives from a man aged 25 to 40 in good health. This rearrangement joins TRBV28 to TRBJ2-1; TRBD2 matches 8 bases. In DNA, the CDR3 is TGTGCCAGCAGTTTGCGGGGGGCACGAGAGCAGTTCTTC. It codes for CASSLRGAREQFF.